This T cell receptor beta chain appears in the sequencing data of a study of CD8+ T cells in alopecia areata. Study conclusions and caveats: Alphabeta T cells residing in normal skin are also sequenced in scalp samples.

The authors extracted RNA and reverse transcribed it into cDNA as the sequencing template. Clones were sequenced by immunoSEQ multiplex PCR, and TCRdb holds only the in-frame ones, with some missing. Of 120,000 or so clones listed, 47% were seen once; the top ten hold roughly 10%. Turning to this clone: The antigen is unknown.

The CDR3 has 12 amino acids. J gave up 16 bases and V 1 base, and 6 bases lay outside the gene matches. The germline gives CDR1 SGHRS, CDR2 YFSETQ. Samples from alopecia areata patients were lesional scalp punch biopsies and peripheral blood. Sorting of PBMCs yielded the CD4+ and CD8+ T cells. The sequencing input was NKG2D-low CD8+ T cells sorted from blood. The chain is built from TRBV5-1 and TRBJ2-1; 9 nucleotides align to TRBD2. The TCR was taken from a human donor with alopecia areata. The CDR3 spells CASSLPGLACFF. The DNA for the CDR3 is TGCGCCAGCAGCTTGCCGGGACTAGCTTGCTTCTTC.